A selection of T cell receptor beta chains follows, all from one sample in a study of T cell responses to AZD1222 COVID-19 vaccine. Assay used: immunoSEQ multiplex PCR; TCRdb lists only in-frame clones, some missing. The sample contains about 89,000 clones, around 90% of which appear only once. The sequencing here drew on peripheral blood, taken 28 days after the second AZD1222 dose. Every receptor here comes from an adult who received the AZD1222 COVID-19 vaccine. The CDR3 runs from the conserved cysteine through the conserved F or W. The D gene is left open where the match is weak. Size tells how often a clone was seen (once, few, many) or the class of an expanded clone, and some rows leave it out.

.	.	TRBJ2-7	TRBV18	15	TGTGCCAGCTCACCCTCGGACAGCCACGATCTAAAGCAGTACTTC	CASSPSDSHDLKQYF
TRBD2	.	TRBJ2-7	TRBV18	17	TGTGCCAGCTCACCCTTTGGCGGGAGGGCTACAACCTACGAGCAGTACTTC	CASSPFGGRATTYEQYF
.	.	TRBJ2-3	TRBV2	14	TGTGCCAGCAAAGAATTAGTAGGAGCAGATACGCAGTATTTT	CASKELVGADTQYF
.	.	TRBJ1-6	TRBV7-9	15	TGTGCCAGCAGCTCGACACAGGGAAATAATTCACCCCTCCACTTT	CASSSTQGNNSPLHF
.	.	TRBJ1-1	TRBV3-1/TRBV3-2	14	TGTGCCAGCAGCCAATCTTACTTGAACACTGAAGCTTTCTTT	CASSQSYLNTEAFF
.	.	TRBJ1-2	TRBV25-1	14	TGTGCCAGCAGCGACGGACCGACGCTCTATGGCTACACCTTC	CASSDGPTLYGYTF
.	.	TRBJ1-1	TRBV5-8	14	TGTGCCAGCAGCTTGGTTTCACGGAACACTGAAGCTTTCTTT	CASSLVSRNTEAFF
TRBD1	.	TRBJ2-2	TRBV27	18	TGTGCCAGCAGTCCGACCCTCGGACAGGGAGGAAACACCGGGGAGCTGTTTTTT	CASSPTLGQGGNTGELFF
TRBD1	.	TRBJ1-6	TRBV4-2	16	TGTGCCAGCAGCCGGTCGGGACAGCTTTATAATTCACCCCTCCACTTT	CASSRSGQLYNSPLHF
.	few	TRBJ1-2	TRBV2	14	TGTGCCAGCAGCTCTAAGTTGGCTTATGGGGGCTACACCTTC	CASSSKLAYGGYTF
.	.	TRBJ2-3	TRBV20-1	11	TGCAGTGCTGGTGGGGGGGATACGCAGTATTTT	CSAGGGDTQYF
.	many	TRBJ2-5	TRBV2	14	TGTGCCAGCACGGCGGCCCCAGGAGGGGAGACCCAGTACTTC	CASTAAPGGETQYF
.	.	TRBJ2-2	TRBV9	14	TGTGCCAGCAGCCCGACTAGTAACACCGGGGAGCTGTTTTTT	CASSPTSNTGELFF
.	.	TRBJ1-3	TRBV27	14	TGTGCCAGCAGCCCGGGGTACTCTGGAAACACCATATATTTT	CASSPGYSGNTIYF
TRBD1	few	TRBJ2-7	TRBV10-3	16	TGTGCCATCAGTGCGACCTCCGGGACAGGGTCCTACGAGCAGTACTTC	CAISATSGTGSYEQYF
.	.	TRBJ1-4	TRBV19	15	TGTGCCAGTAGATCAACGGGGGGGCTGGATGAAAAACTGTTTTTT	CASRSTGGLDEKLFF
.	.	TRBJ2-5	TRBV5-1	11	TGCGCCAGCAGGACAGGAGAGACCCAGTACTTC	CASRTGETQYF
.	.	TRBJ2-1	TRBV10-1	13	TGCGCCAGCAGTTCCTCTCTCTACAATGAGCAGTTCTTC	CASSSSLYNEQFF
TRBD2	.	TRBJ2-7	TRBV2	21	TGTGCCACCCTTCCTGAGGGACCTACCGGGACTAGCGGGGGTTATTCCTACGAGCAGTACTTC	CATLPEGPTGTSGGYSYEQYF
TRBD1	.	TRBJ2-7	TRBV7-2	15	TGTGCCAGCAGCTTAGGGGGACAGGGGACTTACGAGCAGTACTTC	CASSLGGQGTYEQYF
.	.	TRBJ1-4	TRBV7-8	15	TGTGCCAGCAGGCGCCCGGGGGGTCATAATGAAAAACTGTTTTTT	CASRRPGGHNEKLFF
TRBD2	.	TRBJ2-1	TRBV5-1	15	TGCGCCAGCATAGGACTAGCGGATGCATACAATGAGCAGTTCTTC	CASIGLADAYNEQFF
TRBD1	few	TRBJ1-5	TRBV5-6	16	TGTGCCAGCAGCTTGTACAGGGGGCGATTCACTCAGCCCCAGCATTTT	CASSLYRGRFTQPQHF
TRBD2	.	TRBJ2-1	TRBV4-2	14	TGTGCCAGCAGCCCAAGCGGGGGGGCCTATGAGCAGTTCTTC	CASSPSGGAYEQFF
.	once	TRBJ1-3	TRBV28	15	TGTGCCAGCAGGGCGGGACTCTACTCTGGAAACACCATATATTTT	CASRAGLYSGNTIYF
.	.	TRBJ1-3	TRBV30	16	TGTGCCTGGAGTCCACCCAGGACACGCTCTGGAAACACCATATATTTT	CAWSPPRTRSGNTIYF
.	.	TRBJ2-4	TRBV11-2	12	TGTGCCAGCAGCTTAGAGAGGAACATTCAGTACTTC	CASSLERNIQYF
.	.	TRBJ1-5	TRBV30	13	TGTGCCTGGAGCTGGGACACCGGGCAGCCCCAGCATTTT	CAWSWDTGQPQHF
.	.	TRBJ1-5	TRBV29-1	14	TGCAGCGTTGCAGCAGGGGAATGGGATCAGCCCCAGCATTTT	CSVAAGEWDQPQHF
.	.	TRBJ2-5	TRBV18	12	TGTGCCAGCTCATCTAACCAAGAGACCCAGTACTTC	CASSSNQETQYF
.	.	TRBJ1-2	TRBV27	16	TGTGCCAGCAGTTTTTTGGGGACCCAGGCTAACTATGGCTACACCTTC	CASSFLGTQANYGYTF
TRBD1	.	TRBJ2-2	TRBV6-4	14	TGTGCCAGTGACGCCGGGACAGACACCGGGGAGCTGTTTTTT	CASDAGTDTGELFF
.	once	TRBJ1-6	TRBV2	16	TGTGCCAGCAGAGCCGGAGGACAGACTTATAATTCACCCCTCCACTTT	CASRAGGQTYNSPLHF
.	.	TRBJ1-2	TRBV3-1/TRBV3-2	16	TGTGCCAGCAGCCAAGATCAAAGGGCGCGGGAAGGAGGCTACACCTTC	CASSQDQRAREGGYTF
.	.	TRBJ1-6	TRBV7-8	14	TGTGCCAGCAGCTTGGAGTCAGGGAATAGCCCACTCCACTTT	CASSLESGNSPLHF
.	.	TRBJ2-7	TRBV7-2	16	TGTGCCAGCAGCTTAGGGGGTGGAGCGTTGAACTACGAGCAGTACTTC	CASSLGGGALNYEQYF
.	.	TRBJ2-2	TRBV3-1/TRBV3-2	13	TGTGCCAGCAGACAATTCTACACCGGGGAGCTGTTTTTT	CASRQFYTGELFF
TRBD2	.	TRBJ2-3	TRBV9	15	TGTGCCAGCAGCTACACTAGCGGGAGAAGGGATACGCAGTATTTT	CASSYTSGRRDTQYF
.	.	TRBJ1-5	TRBV5-1	14	TGCGCCAGCAGCATAGGTGGCGGAAATCAGCCCCAGCATTTT	CASSIGGGNQPQHF
TRBD2	once	TRBJ2-3	TRBV29-1	15	TGCAGCGTTGAGGGGATAGCGGGAGGCACAGATACGCAGTATTTT	CSVEGIAGGTDTQYF
.	.	TRBJ1-1	TRBV2	13	TGTGCCAGCATCCGGGCCGTGAACACTGAAGCTTTCTTT	CASIRAVNTEAFF
.	.	TRBJ1-3	TRBV3-1/TRBV3-2	14	TGTGCCAGCAGCCAAGATTTGGATGGAAACACCATATATTTT	CASSQDLDGNTIYF
.	.	TRBJ1-5	TRBV30	12	TGTGCCTGGAGTGAGGGGCGGCAGCCCCAGCATTTT	CAWSEGRQPQHF